The clone carrying this T cell receptor beta chain was seen only once. Sequence at one end of the junction differs from germline and may be a read error. The data stem from a study of blood T cell repertoires in COVID-19. Turning to the study itself: Samples came from the United States, Italy and Spain, spanning acute and convalescent COVID-19. Sources were T cells, B-cell-depleted T cells, or PBMCs; the material itself was cDNA or gDNA.

Authors' methods: Nucleated cell counts were estimated from reference gene primer amplification. Produced via immunoSEQ multiplex PCR; TCRdb's table is partial and in-frame only. Clonal size and the V and J genes are those of that table, whereas D and trimming came from the DNA. Of about 160,000 clones in the sample, more than 90% were seen once. The specimen sequenced was peripheral blood. The receptor comes from a man aged 55 to 70 with active or convalescent COVID-19.

The CDR3 sequence: CASSLEMAGRHF. As DNA, the CDR3 is TGTGCCAGCAGCTTGGAAATGGCAGGGCGGCACTTC. J is TRBJ2-7 and V is TRBV5-6, with a weak D call TRBD1 (5 bases). The CDR3 is 12 amino acids. Germline assignment: CDR1 SGHDT and CDR2 YYEEEE.